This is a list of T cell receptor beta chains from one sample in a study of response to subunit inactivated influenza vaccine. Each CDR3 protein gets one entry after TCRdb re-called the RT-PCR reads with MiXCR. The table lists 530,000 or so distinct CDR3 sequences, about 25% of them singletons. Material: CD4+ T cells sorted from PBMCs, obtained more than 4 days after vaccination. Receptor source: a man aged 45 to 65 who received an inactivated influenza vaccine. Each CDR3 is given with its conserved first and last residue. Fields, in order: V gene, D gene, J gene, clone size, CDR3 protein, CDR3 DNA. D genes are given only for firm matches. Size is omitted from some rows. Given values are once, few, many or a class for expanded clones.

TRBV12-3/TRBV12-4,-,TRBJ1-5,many,CASSLGIGNSNQPQHF,TGTGCCAGCAGTTTAGGGATAGGGAATAGCAATCAGCCCCAGCATTTT
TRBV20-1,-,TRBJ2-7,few,CSAARAYEQYF,TGCAGTGCCGCCCGAGCTTACGAGCAGTACTTC
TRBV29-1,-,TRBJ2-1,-,CSVGKSSYNEQFF,TGCAGCGTTGGCAAGAGCTCCTACAATGAGCAGTTCTTC
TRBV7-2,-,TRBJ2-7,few,CASSPGTRYEQYF,TGTGCCAGCAGCCCAGGCACCCGGTACGAGCAGTACTTC
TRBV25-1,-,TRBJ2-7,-,CASSEPGLRAYEQYF,TGTGCCAGCAGTGAACCGGGACTGAGGGCCTACGAGCAGTACTTC
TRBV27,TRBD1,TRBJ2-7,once,CASSSLLRDRGSSYEQYF,TGTGCCAGCAGTTCCCTCCTCCGAGACAGGGGAAGCTCCTACGAGCAGTACTTC
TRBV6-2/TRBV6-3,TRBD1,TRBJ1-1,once,CASSYSNRGFINTEAFF,TGTGCCAGCAGTTACTCGAACAGGGGGTTTATCAACACTGAAGCTTTCTTT
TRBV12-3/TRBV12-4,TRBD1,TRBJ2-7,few,CASSLTGTGTYEQYF,TGTGCCAGCAGTTTAACAGGGACAGGGACGTACGAGCAGTACTTC
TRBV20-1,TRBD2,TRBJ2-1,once,CSAPSRGGREYNEQFF,TGCAGTGCCCCCTCGAGGGGCGGGAGAGAATACAATGAGCAGTTCTTC
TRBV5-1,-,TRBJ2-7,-,CASSFLGDYEQYF,TGCGCCAGCAGCTTCCTAGGGGACTACGAGCAGTACTTC
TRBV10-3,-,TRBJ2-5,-,CAISEGGAEETQYF,TGTGCCATCAGTGAGGGGGGAGCCGAGGAGACCCAGTACTTC
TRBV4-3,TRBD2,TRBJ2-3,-,CASSKTSAGGTQYF,TGCGCCAGCAGCAAGACTAGCGCCGGGGGTACGCAGTATTTT
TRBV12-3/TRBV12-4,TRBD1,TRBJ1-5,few,CASSSGGLGNQPQHF,TGTGCCAGCAGTTCAGGGGGGCTTGGCAATCAGCCCCAGCATTTT
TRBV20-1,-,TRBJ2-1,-,CSASWVSGGQHEQFF,TGCAGTGCTAGTTGGGTTTCCGGGGGCCAACATGAGCAGTTCTTC
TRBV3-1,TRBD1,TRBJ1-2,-,CASSQDPTGNGYTF,TGTGCCAGCAGCCAAGATCCGACAGGGAATGGCTACACCTTC
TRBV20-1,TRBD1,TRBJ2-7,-,CSAREPMGQYEQYF,TGCAGTGCTAGAGAGCCGATGGGACAGTACGAGCAGTACTTC
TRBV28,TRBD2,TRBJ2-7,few,CASSLSGKRYEQYF,TGTGCCAGCAGCCTGAGCGGGAAAAGGTACGAGCAGTACTTC
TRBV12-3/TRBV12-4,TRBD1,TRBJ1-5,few,CASSRTGGRQPQHF,TGTGCCAGCAGTCGAACAGGGGGGAGACAGCCCCAGCATTTT
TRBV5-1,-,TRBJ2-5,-,CASSLPAGSRETQYF,TGCGCCAGCAGCTTGCCGGCCGGGAGTAGAGAGACCCAGTACTTC
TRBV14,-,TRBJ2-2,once,CASKGGELFF,TGTGCCAGCAAAGGCGGGGAGCTGTTTTTT
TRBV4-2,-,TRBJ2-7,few,CASSPPEPYEQYF,TGTGCCAGCAGCCCCCCAGAACCCTACGAGCAGTACTTC
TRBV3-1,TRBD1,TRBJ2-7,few,CASSQARGTQYF,TGTGCCAGCAGCCAAGCCAGGGGGACGCAGTACTTC
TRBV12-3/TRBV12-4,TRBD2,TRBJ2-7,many,CASSLAGGSYEQYF,TGTGCCAGCAGCCTAGCGGGAGGCTCCTACGAGCAGTACTTC
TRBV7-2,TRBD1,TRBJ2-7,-,CASSLADRARYEQYF,TGTGCCAGCAGCTTAGCCGACAGGGCGAGATACGAGCAGTACTTC
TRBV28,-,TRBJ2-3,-,CASSKTGLTDTQYF,TGTGCCAGCAGTAAAACGGGGCTGACAGATACGCAGTATTTT
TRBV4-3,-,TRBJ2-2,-,CASSQPTGFSSGELFF,TGCGCCAGCAGCCAGCCTACAGGGTTCTCGTCCGGGGAGCTGTTTTTT
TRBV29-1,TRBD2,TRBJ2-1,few,CSVEVSGSAWNEQFF,TGCAGCGTTGAAGTAAGCGGGAGTGCTTGGAATGAGCAGTTCTTC
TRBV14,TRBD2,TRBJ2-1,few,CASSQGGLADEQFF,TGTGCCAGCAGCCAAGGGGGACTAGCGGATGAGCAGTTCTTC
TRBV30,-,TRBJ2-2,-,CAWSEAGLNTGELFF,TGTGCCTGGAGTGAGGCGGGACTTAACACCGGGGAGCTGTTTTTT
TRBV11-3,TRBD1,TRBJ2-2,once,CASSKGQGAFRTGELFF,TGTGCCAGCAGCAAAGGACAGGGGGCCTTTCGCACCGGGGAGCTGTTTTTT
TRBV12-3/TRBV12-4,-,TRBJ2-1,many,CASSLVPNTGQFF,TGTGCCAGCAGTTTAGTCCCGAATACGGGACAGTTCTTC
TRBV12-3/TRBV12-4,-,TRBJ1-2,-,CASSLVDSGYTF,TGTGCCAGCAGTTTAGTTGACAGTGGCTACACCTTC
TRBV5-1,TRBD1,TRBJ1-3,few,CASRPTGAGNTIYF,TGCGCCAGCAGACCGACAGGGGCTGGAAACACCATATATTTT
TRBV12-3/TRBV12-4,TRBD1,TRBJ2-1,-,CASRQGQGVLKNEQFF,TGTGCCAGCAGGCAAGGACAGGGGGTTCTTAAGAATGAGCAGTTCTTC
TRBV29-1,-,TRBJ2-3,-,CSVESPGSTDTQYF,TGCAGCGTTGAGTCCCCAGGGAGCACAGATACGCAGTATTTT
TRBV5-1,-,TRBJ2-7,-,CASSPQVSSYEQYF,TGCGCCAGCAGCCCCCAAGTGAGCTCCTACGAGCAGTACTTC
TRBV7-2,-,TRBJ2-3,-,CASSWVMANTDTQYF,TGTGCCAGCAGCTGGGTTATGGCTAACACAGATACGCAGTATTTT